This T cell receptor beta chain was recovered during a study of vaccination effects on CD4 cells after COVID-19. At the end of about 9 days of culture, CD4+ T cells were isolated. As their vaccination, participants received two doses of either BNT162b2 or mRNA-1273. Germline CDR1 MNHNY, CDR2 SVGAGI (reference sequence). The CDR3 is made up of 13 amino acids. V was cut by 6 bases and J by 1 base, with 8 bases left in between. This clone was seen a few times. Antigen: not known. Repertoires were generated with immunoSEQ multiplex PCR, while TCRdb's copy carries only in-frame clones and drops some. The sample includes about 47,000 clones, roughly 70% of them seen just once. The study's findings and limits: Whether induced by infection or by vaccine, clones showed marked clonal contraction late after vaccination.

The chain is built from TRBV6-6 and TRBJ2-3; tentatively, D is TRBD2 (6 bases). This receptor was identified in a human donor who received a COVID-19 vaccine. The source was CD4+ T cells from PBMCs cultured without peptide, collected after COVID-19 vaccination. For the CDR3, the DNA is TGTGCCAGCAGGGGAGGCGGCACAGATACGCAGTATTTT. The encoded protein is CASRGGGTDTQYF.